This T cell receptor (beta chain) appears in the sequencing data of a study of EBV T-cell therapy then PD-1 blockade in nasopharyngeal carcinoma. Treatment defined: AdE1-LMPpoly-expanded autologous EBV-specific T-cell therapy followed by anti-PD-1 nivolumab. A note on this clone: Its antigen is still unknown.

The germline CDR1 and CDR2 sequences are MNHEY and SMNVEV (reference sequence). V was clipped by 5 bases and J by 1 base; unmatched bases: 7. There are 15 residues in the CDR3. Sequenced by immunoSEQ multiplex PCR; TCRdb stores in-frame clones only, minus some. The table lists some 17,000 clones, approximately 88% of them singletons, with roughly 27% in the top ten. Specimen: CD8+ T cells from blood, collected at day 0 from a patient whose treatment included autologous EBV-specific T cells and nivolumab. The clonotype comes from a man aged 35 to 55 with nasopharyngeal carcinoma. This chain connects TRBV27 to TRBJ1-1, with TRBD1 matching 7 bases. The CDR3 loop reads CASSNSGGWNTEAFF. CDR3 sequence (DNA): TGTGCCAGCAGTAACTCAGGGGGATGGAACACTGAAGCTTTCTTT.